This T cell receptor (beta chain) was obtained from a study of CD8 T cell repertoires and HIV-1 epitope variants. Study-level information: T cells were stimulated with Twenty-five Gag and Nef peptides separately.

Germline assignment: CDR1 MDHEN and CDR2 SYDVKM. CDR3 length: 17 residues. V was pared by 3 bases and J by 2 bases, with 9 bases of the junction left unmatched. Clones were sequenced by immunoSEQ multiplex PCR, and TCRdb holds only the in-frame ones, with some missing. The data contain about 2,400 clones, 73% of them singletons. With regard to this clone: Its antigen remains unidentified.

Study conclusions and caveats: Nine antigen-specific TCR beta clonotypes were found; roughly six seemed cross-reactive to variants.

This sequence was found in a male donor with HIV. The genes are TRBV28 and TRBJ2-7; 11 bases are a match to TRBD1. Sample: cultured CD8+ T cells derived from PBMCs. CDR3 nucleotides: TGTGCCAGCAGTTTCAGGGGGACAGGGGGTCATACCTACGAGCAGTACTTC. It is translated as CASSFRGTGGHTYEQYF.